This T cell receptor beta chain was profiled in a study of glioma-infiltrating T cells after dendritic cell vaccination. Background on the study: Patients received autologous tumor lysate-pulsed dendritic cell vaccination between about 2003 and 2012. Study-level results: TCR clonality showed no direct relationship with survival.

Assay: immunoSEQ multiplex PCR; the TCRdb copy retains only in-frame clones and omits some. Here the sample spans roughly 100,000 clones, roughly four fifths being singletons. With regard to this clone: Its specificity is not known. This sample includes further DNA sequences coding for the same CDR3.

V shed 0 bases and J shed 1 base, with 6 bases lying between them. Germline V lookup: CDR1 GTSNPN, CDR2 SVGIG (reference sequence). The CDR3 contains 13 residues. This TCR was sampled from a human donor with glioblastoma. The chain couples TRBV30 to TRBJ1-1; maybe TRBD1 (6 bases). Sequences were derived from blood, sampled before dendritic cell vaccination. The CDR3 spells CAWSVGGNTEAFF. DNA of the CDR3: TGTGCCTGGAGTGTAGGGGGGAACACTGAAGCTTTCTTT.